This T cell receptor (beta chain) was retrieved from a study of T-cell memory formation after mild COVID-19. Broader study findings: Some clones that responded were present in memory (sampled pre-infection), which suggests cross-reactive memory joined.

For this clonotype: Its antigen is not known.

Each CDR3 protein gets one entry after TCRdb re-called the 5' RACE reads with MiXCR. Here the sample spans more than 350,000 distinct CDR3 sequences, roughly 20% being singletons. Germline-derived CDR1 and CDR2 are ENHRY and SYGVKD. The CDR3 covers 15 residues. J gave up 9 bases and V 3 bases, and 10 bases lay outside the gene matches. The sequenced material came from PBMCs or a T cell subset sorted from them (not recorded which). The receptor was derived from an adult woman who had mild COVID-19 (a few samples of this study predate the infection). Cell type and time point are not known. The chain uses TRBV10-3 and TRBJ2-1; 8 bases fit TRBD1. CDR3 region: CAISDVQGAIGEQFF. The CDR3 region has the DNA TGTGCCATCAGTGATGTGCAGGGGGCTATCGGTGAGCAGTTCTTC.